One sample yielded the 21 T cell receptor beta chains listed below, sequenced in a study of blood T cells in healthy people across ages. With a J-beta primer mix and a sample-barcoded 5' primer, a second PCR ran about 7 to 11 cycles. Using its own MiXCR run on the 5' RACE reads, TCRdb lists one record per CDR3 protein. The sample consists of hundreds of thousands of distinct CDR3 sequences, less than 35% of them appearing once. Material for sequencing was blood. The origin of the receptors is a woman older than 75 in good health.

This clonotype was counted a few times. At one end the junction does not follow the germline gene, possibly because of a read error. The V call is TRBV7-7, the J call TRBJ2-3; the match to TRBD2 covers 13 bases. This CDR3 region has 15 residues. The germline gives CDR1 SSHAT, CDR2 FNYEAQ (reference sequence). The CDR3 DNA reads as TGTGCTAGCAGCCAGGGACTAGCGGGGAAAGATACGCAGTATTTT. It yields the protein CASSQGLAGKDTQYF.

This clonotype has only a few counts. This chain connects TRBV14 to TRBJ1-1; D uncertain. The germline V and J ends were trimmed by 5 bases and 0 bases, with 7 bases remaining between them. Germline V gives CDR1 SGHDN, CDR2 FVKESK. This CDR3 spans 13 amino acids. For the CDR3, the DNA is TGTGCCAGCAGCAAATATTTGAACACTGAAGCTTTCTTT. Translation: CASSKYLNTEAFF. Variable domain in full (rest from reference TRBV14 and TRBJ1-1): EAGVTQFPSHSVIEKGQTVTLRCDPISGHDNLYWYRRVMGKEIKFLLHFVKESKQDESGMPNNRFLAERTGGTYSTLKVQPAELEDSGVYFCASSKYLNTEAFFGQGTRLTVV.

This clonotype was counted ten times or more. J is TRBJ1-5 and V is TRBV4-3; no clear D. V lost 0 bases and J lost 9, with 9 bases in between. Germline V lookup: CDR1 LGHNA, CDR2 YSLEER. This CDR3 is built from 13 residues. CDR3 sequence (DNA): TGCGCCAGCAGCCAAGAATTGGGCCGGCCCCAGCATTTT. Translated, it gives CASSQELGRPQHF.

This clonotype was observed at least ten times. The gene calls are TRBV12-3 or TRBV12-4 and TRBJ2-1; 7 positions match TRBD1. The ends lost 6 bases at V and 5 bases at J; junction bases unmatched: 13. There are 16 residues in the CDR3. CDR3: CASSPAGTASNNEQFF. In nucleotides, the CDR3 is TGTGCCAGCAGCCCCGCCGGGACAGCTTCAAACAATGAGCAGTTCTTC.

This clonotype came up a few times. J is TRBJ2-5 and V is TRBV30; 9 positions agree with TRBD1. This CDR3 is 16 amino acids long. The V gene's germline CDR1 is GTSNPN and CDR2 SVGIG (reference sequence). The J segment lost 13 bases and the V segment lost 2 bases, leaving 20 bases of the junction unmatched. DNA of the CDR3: TGTGCCTGGAGTCCCTCCCGGACAGGGGCAACCTACGAGCTGTACTTC. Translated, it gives CAWSPSRTGATYELYF.

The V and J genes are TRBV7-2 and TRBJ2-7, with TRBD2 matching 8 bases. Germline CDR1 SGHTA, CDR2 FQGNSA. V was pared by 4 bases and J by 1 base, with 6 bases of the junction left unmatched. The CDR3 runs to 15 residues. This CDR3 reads CASSSTTSESYEQYF. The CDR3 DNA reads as TGTGCCAGCAGCTCAACGACTAGCGAGTCCTACGAGCAGTACTTC.

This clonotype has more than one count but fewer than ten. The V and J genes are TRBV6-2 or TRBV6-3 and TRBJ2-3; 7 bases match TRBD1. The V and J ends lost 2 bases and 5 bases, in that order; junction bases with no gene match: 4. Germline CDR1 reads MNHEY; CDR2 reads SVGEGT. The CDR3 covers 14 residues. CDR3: CASSYNRGRDTQYF. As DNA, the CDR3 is TGTGCCAGCAGTTACAACAGGGGAAGAGATACGCAGTATTTT.

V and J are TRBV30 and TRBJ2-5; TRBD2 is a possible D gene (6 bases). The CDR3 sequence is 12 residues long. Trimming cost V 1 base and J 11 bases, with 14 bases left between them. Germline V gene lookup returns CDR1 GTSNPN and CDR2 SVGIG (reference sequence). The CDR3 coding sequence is TGTGCCTGGAGTGGGACTACCGGGCAGCAGTACTTC. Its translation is CAWSGTTGQQYF.

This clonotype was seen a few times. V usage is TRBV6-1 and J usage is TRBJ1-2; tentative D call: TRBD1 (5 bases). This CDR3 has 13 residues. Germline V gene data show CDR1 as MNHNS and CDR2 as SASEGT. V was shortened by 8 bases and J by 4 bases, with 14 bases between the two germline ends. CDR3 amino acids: CASWLAGSYGYTF. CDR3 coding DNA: TGTGCCAGCTGGTTGGCAGGGAGCTATGGCTACACCTTC.

This chain's CDR3 is CSVEGAFRVGETQYF. The CDR3 DNA reads TGCAGCGTTGAAGGCGCCTTCAGGGTTGGGGAGACCCAGTACTTC. V and J are TRBV29-1 and TRBJ2-7, with D maybe TRBD1 (5 bases). The J call may be incorrect, as the DNA end agrees better with TRBJ2-5. This CDR3 is built from 15 residues. Looked up from germline, CDR1 is SQVTM and CDR2 is ANQGSEA.

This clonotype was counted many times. CDR3 sequence: CASSAGYPLNTEAFF. The CDR3 DNA reads as TGTGCCAGCAGTGCAGGGTACCCCCTGAACACTGAAGCTTTCTTT. The rearrangement links TRBV12-3 or TRBV12-4 to TRBJ1-1; weak D call: TRBD1 (5 bases). This CDR3 region has 15 residues. V was cut by 5 bases and J by 0 bases, with 13 bases left in between.

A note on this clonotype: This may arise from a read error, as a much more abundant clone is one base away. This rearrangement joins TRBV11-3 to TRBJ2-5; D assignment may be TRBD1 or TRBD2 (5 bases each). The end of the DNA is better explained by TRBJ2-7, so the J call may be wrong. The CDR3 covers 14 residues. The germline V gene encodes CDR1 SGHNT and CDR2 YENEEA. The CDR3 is CASSPGRPLDEQYF. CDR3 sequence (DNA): TGTGCCAGCAGCCCGGGACGACCTCTGGACGAGCAGTACTTC.

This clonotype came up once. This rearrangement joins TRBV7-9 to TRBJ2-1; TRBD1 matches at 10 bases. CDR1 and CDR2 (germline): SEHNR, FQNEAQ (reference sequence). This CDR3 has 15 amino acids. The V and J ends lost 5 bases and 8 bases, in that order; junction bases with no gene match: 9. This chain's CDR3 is CASSPGQGYWDEQFF. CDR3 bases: TGTGCCAGCAGCCCGGGACAGGGGTACTGGGATGAGCAGTTCTTC.

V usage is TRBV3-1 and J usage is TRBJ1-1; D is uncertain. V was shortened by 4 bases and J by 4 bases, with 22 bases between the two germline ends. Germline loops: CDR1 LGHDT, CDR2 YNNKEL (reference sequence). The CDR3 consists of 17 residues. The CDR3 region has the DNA TGTGCCAGCAGCCTCCCTGGGGATGAGGAGGTTAGCACTGAAGCTTTCTTT. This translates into CASSLPGDEEVSTEAFF.

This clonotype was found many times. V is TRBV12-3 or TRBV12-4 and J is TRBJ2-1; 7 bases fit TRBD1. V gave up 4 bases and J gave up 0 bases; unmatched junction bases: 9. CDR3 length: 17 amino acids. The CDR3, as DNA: TGTGCCAGCAGTTCTTTGACAGGGTTGAGCTCCTACAATGAGCAGTTCTTC. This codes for CASSSLTGLSSYNEQFF.

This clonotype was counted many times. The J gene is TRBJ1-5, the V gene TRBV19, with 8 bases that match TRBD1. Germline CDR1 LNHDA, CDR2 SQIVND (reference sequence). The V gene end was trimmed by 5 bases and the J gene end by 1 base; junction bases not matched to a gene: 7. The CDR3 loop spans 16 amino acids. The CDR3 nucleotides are TGTGCCAGTAGTCCCGGGACAGGTAACAGCAATCAGCCCCAGCATTTT. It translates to CASSPGTGNSNQPQHF.

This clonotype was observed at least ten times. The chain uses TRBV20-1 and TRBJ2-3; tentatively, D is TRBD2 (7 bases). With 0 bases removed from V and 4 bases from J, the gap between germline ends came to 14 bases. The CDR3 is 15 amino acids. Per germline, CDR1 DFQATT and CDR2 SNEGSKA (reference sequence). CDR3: CSARDWGGHADTQYF. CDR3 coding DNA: TGCAGTGCTAGAGATTGGGGGGGGCACGCAGATACGCAGTATTTT.

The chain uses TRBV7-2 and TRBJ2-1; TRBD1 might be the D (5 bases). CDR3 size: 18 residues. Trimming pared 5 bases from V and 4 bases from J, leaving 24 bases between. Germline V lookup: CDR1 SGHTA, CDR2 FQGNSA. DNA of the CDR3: TGTGCCAGCAGCCTGAGGAGCAGGGCGTTCCCCATTTACAATGAGCAGTTCTTC. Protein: CASSLRSRAFPIYNEQFF.

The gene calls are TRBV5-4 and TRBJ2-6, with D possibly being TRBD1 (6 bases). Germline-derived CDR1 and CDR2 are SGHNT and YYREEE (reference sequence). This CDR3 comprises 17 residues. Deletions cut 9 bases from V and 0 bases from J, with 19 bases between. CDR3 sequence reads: CATFPGTPNSGANVLTF. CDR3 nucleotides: TGTGCCACCTTCCCCGGGACACCTAACTCTGGGGCCAACGTCCTGACTTTC.

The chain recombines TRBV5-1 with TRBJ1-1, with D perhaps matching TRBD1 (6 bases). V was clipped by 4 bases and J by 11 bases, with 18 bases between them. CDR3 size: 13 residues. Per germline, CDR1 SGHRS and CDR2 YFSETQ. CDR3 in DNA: TGCGCCAGCAGCGTGGACAGCTCTCTCGGGGCTTTCTTT. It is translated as CASSVDSSLGAFF.

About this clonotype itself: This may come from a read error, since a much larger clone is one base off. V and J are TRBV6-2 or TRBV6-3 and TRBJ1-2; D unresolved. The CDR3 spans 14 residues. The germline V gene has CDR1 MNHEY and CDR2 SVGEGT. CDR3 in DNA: TGTGCCAGCAGTTCCGCCACAGTACTGTATGGCCACACCTTC. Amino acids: CASSSATVLYGHTF.